The rows below give T cell receptor beta chains drawn from one sample of a study of T cells in Graves' hyperthyroidism and ophthalmopathy. Using its own MiXCR run on the multiplex PCR reads, TCRdb lists one record per CDR3 protein. The data hold 600,000 or so distinct CDR3 sequences, with 12% to 15% observed a single time. Sequencing was performed on blood. These receptors all come from a woman younger than 35 with Graves' ophthalmopathy. Both conserved end residues are part of each CDR3. Fields, in order: J gene, D gene, V gene, clone size, CDR3 protein, CDR3 DNA. D genes are given only for firm matches. Size is omitted from some rows. Given values are once, few, many or a class for expanded clones.

>TRBJ1-5|-|TRBV19|-
CASSMWGTDQPQHF
TGTGCCAGTAGTATGTGGGGAACCGATCAGCCCCAGCATTTT
>TRBJ2-1|TRBD2|TRBV7-8|many
CASRTRALAAPSSYNEQFF
TGTGCCAGCAGAACCCGGGCACTAGCGGCTCCCAGCTCCTACAATGAGCAGTTCTTC
>TRBJ1-6|-|TRBV28|-
CASSLGLNRDNSPLHF
TGTGCCAGCAGTTTAGGTTTGAACAGGGATAATTCACCCCTCCACTTT
>TRBJ2-3|-|TRBV7-2|few
CASSLVESGSTDTQYF
TGTGCCAGCAGCTTAGTGGAGAGCGGGAGCACAGATACGCAGTATTTT
>TRBJ2-7|-|TRBV2|many
CASTRDSYEQYF
TGTGCCAGCACGCGGGACTCCTACGAGCAGTACTTC
>TRBJ2-2|TRBD2|TRBV20-1|many
CSAREEANTGELFF
TGCAGTGCCCGGGAGGAAGCGAACACCGGGGAGCTGTTTTTT
>TRBJ2-1|TRBD2|TRBV4-1|-
CASSQGGEGKWYNEQFF
TGCGCCAGCAGCCAAGGCGGGGAGGGGAAATGGTACAATGAGCAGTTCTTC
>TRBJ1-2|-|TRBV24-1|many
CATSDEAHYGYTF
TGTGCCACCAGTGATGAGGCCCACTATGGCTACACCTTC
>TRBJ2-7|TRBD2|TRBV7-2|many
CASSLALSSGSNEQYF
TGTGCCAGCAGCTTAGCGCTGTCAAGCGGGAGTAACGAGCAGTACTTC
>TRBJ2-5|TRBD2|TRBV6-1|many
CASRRYPGLAGNGETQYF
TGTGCCAGCAGAAGATACCCGGGACTAGCGGGAAATGGAGAGACCCAGTACTTC
>TRBJ2-5|TRBD1|TRBV6-1|many
CASSPPQGVGETQYF
TGTGCCAGCAGTCCCCCCCAGGGGGTGGGAGAGACCCAGTACTTC
>TRBJ2-1|TRBD2|TRBV20-1|few
CSARGGGLAGGPVLKFNEQFF
TGCAGTGCTAGGGGGGGGGGACTAGCGGGAGGGCCGGTTTTGAAGTTCAATGAGCAGTTCTTC
>TRBJ1-2|TRBD1|TRBV7-9|many
CASSLKGGAEGSYGYTF
TGTGCCAGCAGCTTAAAAGGGGGCGCGGAGGGGAGCTATGGCTACACCTTC
>TRBJ1-2|-|TRBV7-9|many
CASIPSMGPANYGYTF
TGTGCCAGCATCCCCTCGATGGGTCCTGCTAACTATGGCTACACCTTC
>TRBJ2-1|-|TRBV10-3|few
CAISELGVVSYNEQFF
TGTGCCATCAGTGAGCTGGGTGTAGTCTCCTACAATGAGCAGTTCTTC
>TRBJ2-3|-|TRBV20-1|many
CSADAETSTDTQYF
TGCAGTGCTGATGCGGAGACAAGCACAGATACGCAGTATTTT
>TRBJ1-3|-|TRBV7-9|few
CASSLEVGRRGNTIYF
TGTGCCAGCAGCTTGGAGGTGGGACGGAGGGGAAACACCATATATTTT
>TRBJ2-7|-|TRBV6-2/TRBV6-3|many
CASSYSDTGSYEQYF
TGTGCCAGCAGTTACTCAGACACAGGGTCCTACGAGCAGTACTTC
>TRBJ1-1|-|TRBV7-9|many
CASSLIEGDRAFF
TGTGCCAGCAGCTTAATTGAGGGGGACCGGGCTTTCTTT
>TRBJ1-1|TRBD1|TRBV19|few
CASSLNYRTGDTEAFF
TGTGCCAGTAGTTTAAATTACAGGACAGGGGACACTGAAGCTTTCTTT
>TRBJ2-4|-|TRBV7-9|many
CASTDWGNIQYF
TGTGCCAGCACCGACTGGGGAAACATTCAGTACTTC
>TRBJ2-7|TRBD2|TRBV27|-
CASRSQRGDYEQYF
TGTGCCAGCAGAAGTCAGCGGGGGGACTACGAGCAGTACTTC
>TRBJ2-1|-|TRBV5-8|many
CASSLTASYNEQFF
TGTGCCAGCAGCTTGACAGCTTCCTACAATGAGCAGTTCTTC
>TRBJ2-1|TRBD2|TRBV29-1|-
CSVEGLPNEQFF
TGCAGCGTCGAGGGACTACCCAATGAGCAGTTCTTC
>TRBJ1-1|-|TRBV2|many
CASRGQNTEAFF
TGTGCCAGCAGGGGACAGAACACTGAAGCTTTCTTT
>TRBJ1-2|TRBD1|TRBV4-1|few
CASSQGQGSYYGYTF
TGCGCCAGCAGTCAGGGACAGGGCTCCTACTATGGCTACACCTTC
>TRBJ1-4|-|TRBV6-5|few
CASSFTGGGEGEKLFF
TGTGCCAGCAGTTTTACAGGAGGGGGGGAGGGTGAAAAACTGTTTTTT
>TRBJ1-2|TRBD1|TRBV20-1|-
CSARAIAGTGNYGYTF
TGCAGTGCTAGAGCGATAGCCGGGACAGGGAACTATGGCTACACCTTC
>TRBJ2-1|TRBD2|TRBV6-2/TRBV6-3|once
CASSSPLAGGPYNEQFF
TGTGCCAGCAGTTCGCCACTAGCGGGAGGGCCGTACAATGAGCAGTTCTTC
>TRBJ2-3|TRBD2|TRBV30|many
CAWSGGGDTQYF
TGTGCCTGGAGCGGCGGGGGGGATACGCAGTATTTT
>TRBJ2-5|-|TRBV7-2|many
CASSPGGTETQYF
TGTGCCAGCAGCCCAGGGGGGACGGAGACCCAGTACTTC
>TRBJ1-2|-|TRBV12-3/TRBV12-4|-
CASSHSLGDGYTF
TGTGCCAGCAGTCACTCCCTAGGGGATGGCTACACCTTC
>TRBJ2-1|-|TRBV14|few
CASSQDWGYNEQFF
TGTGCCAGCAGCCAAGATTGGGGATACAATGAGCAGTTCTTC